This TCR beta chain emerged from a study of identical twins (dated by TCRdb to about 2016). Regarding the research as a whole: The study deep-sequenced TCR alpha and beta repertoires from monozygotic twins, unrelated adults of various ages and cord blood to test whether fetal clonotypes persist. To rule out contamination, the twin experiments were replicated at different times with different library preparation protocols. Paper-wide results and their limitations: Invariant T cells such as MAIT and iNKT could partly confound zero-insertion analyses, though diverse VJ usage argued against this for most clonotypes. Excess twin sharing in beta out-of-frame sequences was weaker because fewer shared sequences lowered the signal-to-noise ratio. Compared with coincidental sharing between unrelated individuals, an excess of low generation-probability sequences was observed among out-of-frame TCR alpha sequences shared between twins. Because the same donors could not be followed over many years, the conclusions depended on cross-sectional statistical analysis. Recombination models systematically underestimated out-of-frame TCR alpha sharing in monozygotic twins but agreed with sharing between unrelated individuals. Fewer insertions were carried by abundant cord blood beta clonotypes, a similar but weaker trend appeared in young adult naive repertoires, and no such trend appeared in memory repertoires.

Library creation used 5' RACE. For sequencing, an Illumina HiSeq 2000 was employed. A universal primer binding site was added through template switching, and the final cDNA carried a unique molecular identifier so that TCR cDNA molecules could be counted accurately. Specific primers in the conserved constant-segment region were used to synthesize first-strand cDNA for the TCR alpha and beta chains. To control for contamination, every cDNA library carried two barcodes: a SMART-Mk sample barcode plus Illumina barcodes. TruSeq adapter sequences and Illumina sample barcodes were added in two successive PCR steps. TCR alpha and beta cDNA libraries were sequenced on the Illumina HiSeq platform with custom primers. The paper's processing steps were these. Raw reads were processed with MiGEC to extract unique molecular identifiers, and MiXCR was used to determine CDR3 positions. Recombination models were inferred per individual with the repgenHMM and IGoR tools using an EM algorithm. Shared clonotypes were analyzed with the tcR package in R, and sharing was normalized by the product of cloneset sizes. To study raw recombination without the effects of thymic and clonal selection, out-of-frame nonproductive sequences were analyzed. TCRdb handled the public reads itself, with Q25 trimming in fastp and clone calling in MiXCR, and kept productive beta chains. Here each entry gathers all rows of one CDR3 protein and keeps the most common genes and DNA. TCRdb's processing, not the authors' own work, is the source of the V and J calls. This sample has about 790,000 distinct CDR3 sequences in its table, and 15% to 20% of those were observed once. The ten most abundant clones make up less than 15% of the sample.

With respect to this clonotype: The clone's antigen remains unknown. Mismatch with germline at one junction end may stem from a read error.

Every donor was a healthy Caucasian. The twin cohort consisted of three pairs of female monozygotic twins, all aged about 18 to 29 years. RNA for TCR libraries was isolated from peripheral blood mononuclear cells. The CDR3 spans 13 residues, from the cysteine through the phenylalanine. Kept here is only the CDR3 DNA, which spans 39 bases and is read in frame from base 1. The CDR1 and CDR2 encoded by the germline V gene (reference sequence) are LGHDT and YNNKEL. The same data also contributed to another study, on T cells expressing NK-cell markers. The second study reports: TCR beta-chain repertoires were profiled in sorted CD3+CD56+NKG2C+, CD3+CD56+NKG2C- and CD3+CD56-NKG2C+ T-cell subsets from roughly eight donors. Among the eight sequenced donors, seven were HCMV-seropositive and one was HCMV-seronegative. In several experiments an anti-gammadeltaTCR antibody was added to restrict sorting to alphabetaTCR-expressing T cells. In six donors, the dominant CD3+CD56+NKG2C+ clonotypes were among the top 10 CD8+ clonotypes and accounted for roughly 1.0-7.5% of CD8+ T cells. Those dominant clonotypes were again the most abundant among CD3+CD56-NKG2C+ cells in a few donors, at about 28.3-65%. It remained unclear whether the expanded NKG2C-expressing T cell clones were specific for HCMV antigens. Randomly selected healthy volunteers, three men and five women, were used as the eight sequenced donors. HCMV-specific IgG was detected in serum with a commercial ELISA kit to determine HCMV serostatus. For over five donors, bulk peripheral blood T-cell repertoires were additionally sequenced from unsorted PBMC. Reads were demultiplexed and grouped by UMI with MIGEC, and clonotypes were assembled and quantified with MiTCR. Only TCR cDNA sequences supported by at least two reads were kept to exclude erroneous sequences. Downstream repertoire analysis used the tcR package, and clonotypes were matched across fractions by CDR3 nucleotide sequence plus V segment. VDJmatch was used to annotate antigen specificity against VDJdb, with one amino acid substitution allowed in CDR3.

Sequencing was performed on PBMCs. The TCR comes from a woman between 18 and 29 years old in good health. The chain is made from TRBV3-1 and TRBJ2-7; the best D guess is TRBD1, with 5 bases matching. CDR3 protein: CASSQDPRTPRLF. The sequenced DNA is TGTGCCAGCAGCCAAGATCCCAGGACACCTCGCCTCTTC.